Below, 23 T cell receptor beta chains from the same sample are listed, as sequenced in a study of spatial heterogeneity in lung cancer. TCRdb independently ran MiXCR on the 5' RACE reads; one entry per CDR3 protein. The sample includes some 64,000 distinct CDR3 sequences, about 8% of them seen just once. Sample time point: sample taken at primary tumor resection. The input material, whole RNA from tumor, nontumor lung or frozen PBMC, was sequenced unsorted. The sequences come from PBMCs, collected at surgery. Receptors originate from a female donor with early-stage non-small cell lung cancer.

This clonotype came up a few times. V gene TRBV20-1 combines with J gene TRBJ1-1; a weak D match, TRBD1 (6 bases). The CDR3 totals 13 residues. V lost 7 bases and J 0 bases, leaving 12 bases between the germline ends. CDR1 is DFQATT, CDR2 SNEGSKA, per germline (reference sequence). The CDR3 here is CSGGRDMNTEAFF. For the CDR3, the DNA is TGCAGTGGGGGCAGGGACATGAACACTGAAGCTTTCTTT.

This chain links TRBV10-3 with TRBJ1-5; D perhaps matches TRBD1 (6 bases). The germline V and J ends were trimmed by 4 bases and 2 bases, with 9 bases remaining between them. Germline loops: CDR1 ENHRY, CDR2 SYGVKD. There are 14 residues in the CDR3. The CDR3 coding sequence is TGTGCCATCAGTGCGTCAGGGGGCAATCAGCCCCAGCATTTT. Protein product: CAISASGGNQPQHF.

This clonotype was counted ten times or more. This chain connects TRBV29-1 to TRBJ2-5; D may be TRBD1 (5 bases). Per germline, CDR1 SQVTM and CDR2 ANQGSEA. CDR3 size: 12 residues. V was shortened by 3 bases and J by 7 bases, with 12 bases between the two germline ends. In DNA form, the CDR3 reads TGCAGCGTTGACGAAGGGGCTTGGACCCAGTACTTC. Amino acids: CSVDEGAWTQYF.

This clonotype was recorded at least ten times. This chain joins TRBV7-3 and TRBJ2-1; 8 bases line up with TRBD1. Trimming took 5 bases from V and 3 from J; bases not matched to a gene: 6. The CDR3 runs 15 residues. CDR1 SGHTA and CDR2 FQGTGA come from the germline V gene. CDR3 coding DNA: TGTGCCAGCAGCCAAGACAGGGGAGTCTACAATGAGCAGTTCTTC. It specifies CASSQDRGVYNEQFF. Combining the CDR3 with reference TRBV7-3 and TRBJ2-1 gives the whole variable domain GAGVSQTPSNKVTEKGKYVELRCDPISGHTALYWYRQSLGQGPEFLIYFQGTGAADDSGLPNDRFFAVRPEGSVSTLKIQRTERGDSAVYLCASSQDRGVYNEQFFGPGTRLTVL.

This clonotype has just a few counts. CDR3 amino acids: CASSSGDRGIYGYTF. In nucleotides, the CDR3 is TGCGCCAGCAGCTCAGGGGACAGGGGAATCTATGGCTACACCTTC. The chain combines TRBV5-1 with TRBJ1-2; 10 bases fit TRBD1. CDR3 length: 15 amino acids. V was clipped by 3 bases and J by 4 bases; unmatched bases: 6. Germline loops: CDR1 SGHRS, CDR2 YFSETQ.

This clonotype has only a few counts. The V gene is TRBV5-1, the J gene TRBJ2-7, with 12 bases aligning to TRBD2. There are 17 residues in the CDR3. The ends lost 4 bases at V and 0 bases at J; junction bases unmatched: 8. Germline V gene sequence: CDR1 SGHRS, CDR2 YFSETQ. The CDR3 here is CASSPGPGLAGSYEQYV. The CDR3 bases are TGCGCCAGCAGCCCAGGCCCGGGACTAGCGGGCTCCTACGAGCAGTACGTC.

The sample holds a few counts of this clonotype. V usage is TRBV2 and J usage is TRBJ1-4; D perhaps matches TRBD1 (6 bases). The CDR3 covers 16 residues. The V gene lost 3 bases and the J gene lost 4 bases, with 15 bases spanning the gap. CDR1 and CDR2 (germline): SNHLY, FYNNEI. The chain's CDR3 is CASSDGQGRINEKLFF. CDR3 nucleotides: TGTGCCAGCAGTGATGGGCAGGGGCGGATTAATGAAAAACTGTTTTTT.

This clonotype was observed at least ten times. The chain is built from TRBV6-5 and TRBJ1-4; 9 bases are shared with TRBD1. The CDR3 extends over 18 amino acids. Germline loops: CDR1 MNHEY, CDR2 SVGAGI. V dropped 0 bases and J dropped 4; count of bases not matched to a gene: 9. The CDR3 loop is CASSYSTPRTGVNEKLFF. Here the CDR3 DNA reads TGTGCCAGCAGTTACTCAACTCCTCGGACAGGGGTTAATGAAAAACTGTTTTTT.

This clonotype was counted at least ten times. The J gene is TRBJ2-5, the V gene TRBV4-1; 9 nucleotides agree with TRBD1. Looked up from germline, CDR1 is MGHRA and CDR2 is YSYEKL. The CDR3 extends over 15 amino acids. V dropped 3 bases and J dropped 6; count of bases not matched to a gene: 8. The CDR3 DNA reads as TGCGCCAGCAGCCACGAAACAGGGGGCTTGAAGACCCAGTACTTC. This translates into CASSHETGGLKTQYF.

This clonotype was counted at least ten times. The gene calls are TRBV28 and TRBJ2-1, with 9 bases fitting TRBD1. The CDR3 loop spans 14 amino acids. Germline V gene sequence: CDR1 MDHEN, CDR2 SYDVKM. After removal of 6 bases from V and 7 bases from J, the junction contained 7 bases not matched to a gene. The CDR3 DNA sequence: TGTGCCAGCAGCGTACAGGGGGCTTGGAATGAGCAGTTCTTC. It specifies CASSVQGAWNEQFF.

The rearrangement links TRBV20-1 to TRBJ2-7, with TRBD2 matching over 15 bases. This CDR3 is 16 amino acids long. From germline, CDR1 is DFQATT and CDR2 SNEGSKA (reference sequence). V gave up 1 base and J gave up 7 bases; unmatched junction bases: 8. Here the CDR3 DNA reads TGCAGTGCTAGAGTGCCCCTTGGACTAGCGGGAGGGGAGCAGTACTTC. It codes for CSARVPLGLAGGEQYF.

In its sample, this clonotype was seen many times. The chain employs TRBV19 and TRBJ1-2; a weak D match, TRBD1 (6 bases). The germline V gene has CDR1 LNHDA and CDR2 SQIVND (reference sequence). V was cut by 8 bases and J by 3 bases, with 16 bases left in between. This CDR3 has 14 residues. The CDR3 loop is CASLSGGHHYGYTF. In DNA form, the CDR3 reads TGTGCCAGTCTTTCCGGGGGGCATCACTATGGCTACACCTTC.

The table lists this clonotype with many counts. The genes are TRBV7-2 and TRBJ2-3; tentative D call: TRBD2 (6 bases). V lost 6 bases and J lost 5, with 18 bases in between. Looked up from germline, CDR1 is SGHTA and CDR2 is FQGNSA. The CDR3 covers 15 residues. Written as DNA, the CDR3 is TGTGCCAGCAGATCGACTCATCTCGGGGGAGATACGCAGTATTTT. The encoded protein is CASRSTHLGGDTQYF.

The chain joins TRBV27 to TRBJ1-5; 7 positions match TRBD1. This CDR3 is 19 amino acids long. Trimming cost V 3 bases and J 3 bases; bases outside gene matches: 17. Germline V gene data show CDR1 as MNHEY and CDR2 as SMNVEV (reference sequence). The CDR3 DNA reads as TGTGCCAGCAGTTTTAGGGGGACAGCGCAGGGGTCAGTCAATCAGCCCCAGCATTTT. This codes for CASSFRGTAQGSVNQPQHF.

This sequence joins TRBV3-1 and TRBJ2-1; 11 bases fit TRBD2. Germline CDR1 LGHDT, CDR2 YNNKEL (reference sequence). After removal of 4 bases from V and 8 bases from J, the junction contained 4 bases not matched to a gene. This CDR3 spans 14 amino acids. Here the CDR3 DNA reads TGTGCCAGCAGCCTCCTAGCGGGAGGCTATGAGCAGTTCTTC. This translates into CASSLLAGGYEQFF.

The V call is TRBV7-6, the J call TRBJ1-5, with 7 bases aligning to TRBD1. This CDR3 spans 15 amino acids. Germline CDR1 SGHVS, CDR2 FNYEAQ. Germline trimming cut 4 bases from V and 6 bases from J; bases unmatched to any gene: 9. CDR3 nucleotides: TGTGCCAGCAGCTCCAAACAGGGGAGGGGTCAGCCCCAGCATTTT. This translates into CASSSKQGRGQPQHF.

This clonotype appeared many times. The chain carries TRBV6-6 and TRBJ1-1; no firm D call. Germline CDR1 is MNHNY and CDR2 is SVGAGI (reference sequence). The CDR3 consists of 13 residues. V lost 6 bases and J lost 1, with 9 bases in between. DNA of the CDR3: TGTGCCAGCAGAGACTCGGGGAACACTGAAGCTTTCTTT. It yields the protein CASRDSGNTEAFF.

This clonotype has a handful of counts. V gene TRBV28 combines with J gene TRBJ1-1; D is undetermined. This CDR3 has 14 amino acids. Germline V gene data show CDR1 as MDHEN and CDR2 as SYDVKM. The ends were cut back, 2 bases at V and 7 bases at J, with 14 bases in the middle. The DNA for the CDR3 is TGTGCCAGCAGTTTAGCCGGAACGTGGGTTGAAGCTTTCTTT. Translation: CASSLAGTWVEAFF.

There are a few counts of this clonotype. The genes are TRBV7-2 and TRBJ1-5, with D unclear. The CDR3 has 15 amino acids. V gave up 2 bases and J gave up 0 bases, with 8 bases separating them. Germline V CDR1 and CDR2: SGHTA, FQGNSA. The CDR3 reads CASSLRQYSNQPQHF. The CDR3 nucleotides read TGTGCCAGCAGCTTAAGGCAATATAGCAATCAGCCCCAGCATTTT.

The chain recombines TRBV12-3 or TRBV12-4 with TRBJ2-3, with no clear D. The CDR3 length is 12 residues. The V end was cut by 7 bases, the J end by 2 bases, with 7 bases between. CDR3 in DNA: TGTGCCAGCACCGTGGACACAGATACGCAGTATTTT. Its translation: CASTVDTDTQYF.

The chain has TRBV20-1 and TRBJ2-1, with D hard to call. This CDR3 is 11 amino acids long. Trimming removed 4 bases from V and 7 bases from J, with 8 bases in between. Looked up from germline, CDR1 is DFQATT and CDR2 is SNEGSKA (reference sequence). CDR3 bases: TGCAGTGCTATTGACTTTAATGAGCAGTTCTTC. Encoded protein: CSAIDFNEQFF.

The chain recombines TRBV12-3 or TRBV12-4 with TRBJ1-5; D unclear. The V gene lost 2 bases and the J gene lost 7 bases, with 12 bases spanning the gap. The CDR3 loop spans 14 amino acids. CDR3: CASSLSSGYQPQHF. Written as DNA, the CDR3 is TGTGCCAGCAGTTTATCTTCCGGGTACCAGCCCCAGCATTTT.

The rearrangement uses TRBV4-1 and TRBJ1-1, with TRBD1 identical over 11 bases. The CDR3 sequence is 17 residues long. Germline CDR1 MGHRA, CDR2 YSYEKL. The junction had 8 bases not matched to a gene; V was cut back by 1 base and J by 4 bases. In nucleotides, the CDR3 is TGCGCCAGCAGCCAAGTAGGACAGGGGGCTTTACGCACTGAAGCTTTCTTT. Translating it yields CASSQVGQGALRTEAFF.